The 20 T cell receptor beta chains below were found in one sample sequenced in a study of blood T cell repertoires in COVID-19. The assay was immunoSEQ multiplex PCR, and TCRdb's table has in-frame clones only and misses some. The sample shows roughly 220,000 clones, about three quarters of them seen only once. Material for sequencing was peripheral blood. Source of these receptors: a woman aged 70-85 years with acute or convalescent COVID-19.

The V gene is TRBV12-5, the J gene TRBJ1-1; no firm D call. Trimming took 4 bases from V and 2 from J, leaving 11 bases between them. Germline assignment: CDR1 LGHNT and CDR2 FRNRAP. CDR3 size: 14 residues. The CDR3 loop is CASGYLEGNTEAFF. CDR3 sequence (DNA): TGTGCTAGTGGTTACCTCGAGGGAAACACTGAAGCTTTCTTT.

The chain uses TRBV5-1 and TRBJ2-2; TRBD1 matches 8 bases. In germline, CDR1 is SGHRS, CDR2 YFSETQ. V shed 0 bases, J shed 5 bases, and the junction held 12 bases outside the gene matches. The CDR3 length is 18 residues. CDR3 in amino acids: CASSLELPTGERTGELFF. The CDR3 DNA follows: TGCGCCAGCAGCTTGGAACTACCGACAGGGGAGCGAACCGGGGAGCTGTTTTTT.

The genes are TRBV10-3 and TRBJ1-5, with D maybe TRBD1 (5 bases). This CDR3 contains 13 residues. The V end was cut by 6 bases, the J end by 5 bases, with 11 bases between. Germline V lookup: CDR1 ENHRY, CDR2 SYGVKD. CDR3 residues: CAIRDSSDQPQHF. The CDR3 DNA sequence: TGTGCCATCAGAGACAGCTCCGATCAGCCCCAGCATTTT.

The chain links TRBV27 to TRBJ1-6; D gene ambiguous. Germline CDR1 is MNHEY and CDR2 is SMNVEV (reference sequence). Trimming stripped 2 bases from V and 9 bases from J, with 8 bases between. The CDR3 has 13 residues. In DNA, the CDR3 is TGTGCCAGCAGTTTAGTTCCCCGTTCACCCCTCCACTTT. Its translation: CASSLVPRSPLHF.

This chain links TRBV7-6 with TRBJ2-1, with 12 bases lining up with TRBD2. The CDR3 covers 17 residues. Germline loops: CDR1 SGHVS, CDR2 FNYEAQ. J gave up 7 bases and V 1 base, and 8 bases lay outside the gene matches. The CDR3 nucleotides read TGTGCCAGCAGCTTAGTGAGACTAGCGGGAGATACTAATGAGCAGTTCTTC. Protein sequence: CASSLVRLAGDTNEQFF.

This rearrangement joins TRBV13 to TRBJ2-5; TRBD2 matches at 9 bases. CDR3 length: 16 amino acids. With 4 bases clipped from V and 0 bases from J, the junction kept 6 bases outside the gene matches. Germline CDR1 PRHDT, CDR2 FYEKMQ (reference sequence). Written as DNA, the CDR3 is TGTGCCAGCAGCTGGGGAGCGGGAGGCTACCAAGAGACCCAGTACTTC. This codes for CASSWGAGGYQETQYF.

CDR3 bases: TGTGCCAGCACCGGGTTAGCGGAATACAATGAGCAGTTCTTC. The encoded protein is CASTGLAEYNEQFF. The rearrangement uses TRBV2 and TRBJ2-1; TRBD2 is a possible D gene (6 bases). The CDR3 loop spans 14 amino acids. Trimming cost V 7 bases and J 4 bases, with 14 bases left between them. The V gene's germline CDR1 is SNHLY and CDR2 FYNNEI.

This clone was detected only once. This chain uses TRBV6-6 with TRBJ1-5; possible D gene TRBD1, 6 bases. Germline loops: CDR1 MNHNY, CDR2 SVGAGI (reference sequence). This CDR3 comprises 16 residues. V was shortened by 6 bases and J by 2 bases, with 17 bases between the two germline ends. CDR3 sequence reads: CASRWEGEVGNQPQHF. In DNA form, the CDR3 reads TGTGCCAGCAGGTGGGAGGGGGAGGTTGGCAATCAGCCCCAGCATTTT.

This clone appeared a single time. The chain recombines TRBV7-9 with TRBJ1-5; TRBD1 agrees at 7 bases. Per the germline V gene, CDR1 is SEHNR and CDR2 is FQNEAQ (reference sequence). CDR3 length: 14 residues. V trimming: 5 bases; J trimming: 5 bases; junction bases outside the gene matches: 6. CDR3 in DNA: TGTGCCAGCAGCCTAGACAGGGCGGATCAGCCCCAGCATTTT. Residues: CASSLDRADQPQHF.

In its sample, this clone was seen many times. The chain links TRBV27 to TRBJ1-6; unclear D gene. CDR1 and CDR2 from the germline V gene are MNHEY and SMNVEV (reference sequence). The CDR3 spans 16 residues. Trimming pared 3 bases from V and 3 bases from J, leaving 12 bases between. The CDR3 protein is CASSFKETGYNSPLHF. The CDR3 nucleotides read TGTGCCAGCAGTTTTAAGGAAACGGGCTATAATTCACCCCTCCACTTT.

This chain connects TRBV29-1 to TRBJ2-3; weak D call: TRBD2 (6 bases). The CDR3 sequence is 12 residues long. V lost 7 bases and J lost 8, with 16 bases in between. The germline CDR1 and CDR2 sequences are SQVTM and ANQGSEA. The DNA of the CDR3 is TGCAGCGAAAATGGAGCCGGGGGTACGCAGTATTTT. Translated, it gives CSENGAGGTQYF.

The V gene is TRBV11-2, the J gene TRBJ2-1; 10 nucleotides match TRBD2. The ends lost 5 bases at V and 4 bases at J; junction bases unmatched: 11. Germline values: CDR1 SGHAT, CDR2 FQNNGV. The CDR3 contains 17 residues. Written as DNA, the CDR3 is TGTGCCAGCAGCGTTGGACTAGCGGAGATCTCATACAATGAGCAGTTCTTC. Translated: CASSVGLAEISYNEQFF. Supplemented by reference TRBV11-2 and TRBJ2-1, the full variable domain reads EAGVAQSPRYKIIEKRQSVAFWCNPISGHATLYWYQQILGQGPKLLIQFQNNGVVDDSQLPKDRFSAERLKGVDSTLKIQPAKLEDSAVYLCASSVGLAEISYNEQFFGPGTRLTVL.

The chain recombines TRBV7-9 with TRBJ1-2, with TRBD1 identical over 11 bases. CDR1 is SEHNR and CDR2 is FQNEAQ in the germline V gene (reference sequence). The CDR3 is made up of 16 amino acids. J lost 4 bases, V lost 4 bases, and 8 bases had no gene match. The CDR3 DNA reads as TGTGCCAGCAGCTCAGGCCGGGACAGGGGGGCCTATGGCTACACCTTC. Protein product: CASSSGRDRGAYGYTF.

As regards this clone: Compared with germline, one end of the junction differs, possibly owing to a read error. The rearrangement joins TRBV19 to TRBJ1-6, with TRBD1 matching over 8 bases. The CDR3 has 13 residues. CDR1 is LNHDA and CDR2 is SQIVND in the germline V gene (reference sequence). In DNA form, the CDR3 reads TGTGCCAGTAGTATAGACGCGGGGACAGGCCTCCGGTTT. It translates to CASSIDAGTGLRF.

The CDR3: CASSPLQGGSGTDTQYF. The CDR3 nucleotides read TGTGCCAGCTCACCGCTCCAAGGCGGGAGTGGTACAGATACGCAGTATTTT. This chain uses TRBV18 with TRBJ2-3; 7 nucleotides line up with TRBD2. The CDR3 contains 17 residues. The germline gives CDR1 KGHSH, CDR2 LQKENI. After removal of 3 bases from V and 3 bases from J, the junction contained 12 bases not matched to a gene.

This chain links TRBV11-2 with TRBJ2-1; 8 nucleotides line up with TRBD2. With V trimmed by 3 bases and J by 2 bases, 6 bases remained unmatched. Germline values: CDR1 SGHAT, CDR2 FQNNGV. The CDR3 is made up of 16 amino acids. The CDR3 spells CASSFSSGSAYNEQFF. DNA for the CDR3: TGTGCCAGCAGCTTTTCCAGCGGGAGCGCCTACAATGAGCAGTTCTTC. Filled out from reference TRBV11-2 and TRBJ2-1, the complete variable domain reads EAGVAQSPRYKIIEKRQSVAFWCNPISGHATLYWYQQILGQGPKLLIQFQNNGVVDDSQLPKDRFSAERLKGVDSTLKIQPAKLEDSAVYLCASSFSSGSAYNEQFFGPGTRLTVL.

The V call is TRBV10-3, the J call TRBJ1-2, with 9 bases fitting TRBD1. The CDR3 extends over 16 amino acids. Germline CDR1 is ENHRY and CDR2 is SYGVKD. The V gene end was trimmed by 2 bases and the J gene end by 1 base; junction bases not matched to a gene: 5. CDR3 sequence reads: CAISETRDRDNYGYTF. CDR3 in DNA: TGTGCCATCAGTGAGACCCGGGACAGGGATAACTATGGCTACACCTTC.

This clone was picked up a small number of times. V usage is TRBV3-1 (or the pseudogene TRBV3-2) and J usage is TRBJ2-1; 11 bases align to TRBD1. V gave up 4 bases and J gave up 7 bases; unmatched junction bases: 3. CDR3 length equals 14 residues. Germline lookup yields CDR1 LGHDT and CDR2 YNNKEL (reference sequence). CDR3 sequence reads: CASSPRDRGNEQFF. The CDR3, as DNA: TGTGCCAGCAGCCCCCGGGACAGGGGGAATGAGCAGTTCTTC.

This clone appeared a single time. J is TRBJ2-1 and V is TRBV5-1; 11 bases map to TRBD2. The germline gives CDR1 SGHRS, CDR2 YFSETQ. V lost 1 base, J lost 5 bases, and 20 bases stayed unmatched. There are 21 residues in the CDR3. CDR3 nucleotide sequence: TGCGCCAGCAGCTTGCTCGGGGGGCGAATGACCGGGACTAGCGGAGACAATGAGCAGTTCTTC. This gives the protein CASSLLGGRMTGTSGDNEQFF. Variable domain in full (rest from reference TRBV5-1 and TRBJ2-1): KAGVTQTPRYLIKTRGQQVTLSCSPISGHRSVSWYQQTPGQGLQFLFEYFSETQRNKGNFPGRFSGRQFSNSRSEMNVSTLELGDSALYLCASSLLGGRMTGTSGDNEQFFGPGTRLTVL.

The CDR3 sequence: CASPRERTTNTGELFF. In DNA, the CDR3 is TGTGCCAGCCCTCGCGAAAGGACTACCAACACCGGGGAGCTGTTTTTT. The chain has TRBV5-4 and TRBJ2-2, with D perhaps TRBD2 (6 bases). Per germline, CDR1 SGHNT and CDR2 YYREEE (reference sequence). Trimming removed 7 bases from V and 2 bases from J, with 18 bases in between. The CDR3 is 16 residues long.